This T cell receptor (beta chain) was obtained from a study of cytomegalovirus exposure and HLA in healthy donors (dated by TCRdb to 2016 to 2017). About the investigation overall: According to an earlier analysis of 587 of the donors, about 170 million T cells yielded roughly 110 million unique TCR beta sequences and approximately 300 Gb of sequence data. Around 320 gigabases of sequencing data and 78 million or so unique TCR sequences were included in an early release covering roughly 700 HLA-typed donors. Of the approximately 400 genotyped donors, over 80% were placed in the genetic ancestry cluster associated with self-reported Caucasian donors. The aim of the study was to test whether cataloging public T cell receptors could identify signatures of past pathogen exposure. Using immunosequencing, the study profiled T cell repertoires from about 620 subjects and related those repertoires to cytomegalovirus serostatus. A separate validation cohort of roughly 110 different subjects was used in addition to the approximately 700-subject first cohort. To predict cytomegalovirus infection status, the study brought together high-throughput TCR immunosequencing, statistical association of individual TCRs with disease status, and machine learning. In a later analysis, previously published TCR beta repertoires from 670 or so donors were re-analyzed and high-resolution HLA genotyping was added so that TCR occurrence patterns could be studied. Rather than drawing on any new phenotypic data, the later analysis identified candidate immune exposures from TCR beta sequences and the way those sequences occurred across donors. To decide whether each TCR beta V gene segment behaved as functional or pseudogenic, an earlier analysis of some 570 of the donors relied on high-throughput TCR beta sequencing. Donor age, sex, ethnicity and CMV serostatus were compiled alongside the repertoire data. A later genetic analysis took genome-wide SNP genotypes for about 65% of the 666 donors and used that subset as a discovery cohort. All discovery cohort repertoires had been generated on a single sequencing platform. Both class I and class II loci were covered by HLA typing, at four-digit resolution. Typing coverage varied by locus: about 629-640 donors for A, B, C, DRB1 and DQB1; about 520 for DQA1; about 600 for DPA1; under 490 for DPB1. Roughly 5 DR-DQ haplotypes were handled as single units for association and clustering, since linkage in the cohort was strong. On average, roughly 200,000 unique TCR beta nucleotide sequences were sequenced per donor among 398 genotyped donors of the cohort, with roughly 20% of those sequences being non-productive. Study-wide conclusions, independent of this receptor: The study gave a list of about 160 TCR beta chains associated with cytomegalovirus. Compared with equally common non-associated chains, HLA-associated TCR beta chains in a later analysis were more clonally expanded and had lower generation probabilities. In vitro tests confirmed that a few of the cytomegalovirus-associated TCR beta chains recognize cytomegalovirus antigens. At a false discovery rate of 0.05, a later analysis linked 16,000 or so TCR beta sequences to specific HLA alleles. A cluster of highly shared sequence variants was judged likely to represent a technical artifact of the sequencing pipeline. Because counts were too low, approximately 18 rarely observed V segments, including chromosome 9 orphons, were excluded from the earlier analysis of several hundred of the donors. V-gene and J-gene trimming of TCR beta chains was associated with a missense DCLRE1C variant in a later genetic analysis, and the association was replicated in an independent cohort. Strong co-occurrence of HLA alleles, especially DR and DQ, made assigning TCR associations to individual alleles difficult. Because HLA typing was unavailable for some donors at each locus, only the typed subset was used in association tests. Linkage disequilibrium might explain the correlated functional status among segregating V segments, but an unknown experimental factor could not be ruled out. In a later genetic analysis, fewer N-insertions in productive TCRs were reported among donors in an Asian-associated ancestry cluster than the approximately 670-donor mean. In a later analysis, TCR association rates were found to vary across HLA loci, with the most associated TCRs seen for DRB1 alleles and the fewest for HLA-C alleles. A later analysis reported that several top co-occurrence clusters appeared linked to parvovirus B19, influenza, CMV and Epstein-Barr virus. Broadly in line with IMGT annotations, most TCR beta V segments showed up in productive rearrangements about 87% or about 30% of the time in an earlier analysis of some 590 of the donors. The 87-base-pair reads could not distinguish some IMGT-functional V segments, including TRBV6-2 and TRBV6-3, so those segments were excluded. A further reported finding was that TCR beta sequences accurately predicted the HLA-A and HLA-B alleles for most subjects in the first cohort. A later analysis found that most CMV-associated TCR beta chains appeared HLA-restricted, with HLA associations seemingly driven largely by CMV exposure. Roughly uniform sequencing depth across donors was assumed in presence/absence analyses, although this assumption may not hold. It was suggested by the authors that the approach could potentially be generalized to other disease states and immunological phenotypes. CMV serostatus was the only immune exposure information available for the cohort. This cohort had only TCR beta chains sequenced, and the lack of alpha or paired-chain data limited which features could be detected. The classifier was reported to diagnose cytomegalovirus status with high specificity and sensitivity in both the original cohort and the validation cohort. Across donors, most TCR sequences were observed very rarely, whereas some public TCRs were present in many individuals.

Trimmed from V: 5 bases; trimmed from J: 5 bases; junction bases lacking a gene match: 6. The CDR3, from cysteine to phenylalanine, totals 14 residues. This entry keeps only the CDR3 DNA: 42 bases, framed from base 1. Taken from the germline V gene, the CDR1 and CDR2 loops are SGHVS and FNYEAQ. The library relied on the immunoSEQ multiplex PCR assay. The multiplex PCR relied on a mix of 60 forward primers for TCR Vbeta segments and 13 reverse primers for TCR Jbeta segments. Amplification of the CDR3 region of rearranged TCR beta genes was performed with a multiplex PCR assay on genomic DNA. Amplified TCR beta libraries were sequenced as 87-base-pair reads on the Illumina HiSeq System. The authors' analysis ran thus. Across the roughly 600 repertoires, a later analysis counted 75 million to 90 million unique TCR beta chains, around 11 million of which were shared by at least two donors. To remove PCR and sequencing errors, raw reads were error-corrected and collapsed into unique sequences using a nearest-neighbor algorithm that merged closely related sequences. To assign V, D and J gene segments, CDR3 sequences were aligned to IMGT reference sequences. For a sequence to be retained, a match of at least six nucleotides was required to both a V gene segment and a J gene segment. A rearrangement was called productive if the CDR3 had no stop codons and remained in frame with V and J, and every other rearrangement was called non-productive. Following IMGT convention, CDR3 was defined as the stretch from the second conserved V-encoded cysteine up to the conserved J-encoded phenylalanine. The earlier analysis of 587 of the donors excluded sequences that lacked an unambiguous match to a single V gene segment. An earlier analysis of approximately 590 of the donors called V segments functional above 56.7% productive rearrangements and segregating when the between-donor standard deviation exceeded 5%. A statistical classification framework was developed to diagnose cytomegalovirus status using the catalog of TCR beta chain sequences. In a later analysis, V and J genes were assigned by comparing TCR nucleotide sequences against IMGT/GENE-DB human TR gene sequences. The TCRdist pipeline was used in a later analysis to assign CDR3 sequences and most-parsimonious VDJ recombination scenarios. In a later analysis, each TCR beta chain was defined by its CDR3 amino acid sequence together with its V-gene family, and reads without a unique V-gene family were excluded. To address suspected cross-contamination and a sequencing artifact, a later analysis removed under 600 highly shared, low-generation-probability nucleotide sequences. In a later analysis, a clonal expansion index was calculated for each public chain from normalized within-repertoire ranks of inferred template counts. In a later analysis, generation probabilities were computed with a VDJ recombination model fitted to out-of-frame rearrangements, and the resulting probabilities were checked against IGoR. In a later analysis, TCR-TCR, TCR-HLA and TCR-CMV co-occurrence was scored with hypergeometric tests, and a repertoire-size bias correction was applied to TCR pairs. In a later analysis, false discovery rates were estimated by permuting HLA or CMV assignments 20 times. In a later analysis, co-occurring TCRs were grouped using DBSCAN, and TCRdist sequence similarity was added for clustering within HLA-allele-positive subsets. Repertoires with fewer than 30,000 or more than 120,000 public chains, plus five repertoires with anomalous nucleotide sharing, were excluded from co-occurrence clustering. Imported from immuneACCESS, the table was reduced by TCRdb to in-frame sequences with V and J called. These copies leave out some clones; in studies compared against another copy, an unresolved V gene accounts for under half, and the cause of the remainder is not known. V, J and clone size are taken as reported in that table, and D and trimming were inferred from the DNA itself. The sample table contains some 240,000 clones; only one count was recorded for around 73% of them. 3.8% of the sample is in the top ten clones.

With regard to this clone: Its antigen is not yet known. The sample holds no much larger clone one base away, and base qualities are not on file.

The cohort comprised 710 or so healthy bone marrow donors. All cohort members were sampled while nominally healthy, although unrecorded immune exposures were likely present. The donor was CMV seronegative and was included in the group of a few hundred seronegative cohort members. A peripheral blood sample was provided by each donor, and peripheral blood mononuclear cells were used for TCR beta sequencing. The Qiagen DNeasy Blood Extraction Kit was used to extract genomic DNA from the blood cell samples. Sequencing used PBMCs. In this chain, TRBV7-6 is recombined with TRBJ1-5, and TRBD1 matches 7 of the central bases. This receptor was taken from a male donor in good health and CMV-seronegative. The DNA sequence is TGTGCCAGCAGCATGACAGGGAAACATCAGCCCCAGCATTTT. This yields the protein CASSMTGKHQPQHF.